This T cell receptor (beta chain) was found in a study of control samples from healthy donors and cancer patients. Assay: immunoSEQ multiplex PCR; the TCRdb copy retains only in-frame clones and omits some. The table shows roughly 130,000 clones, with 85% to 95% occurring only once. This CDR3 region has 12 residues. Trimming removed 0 bases at V and 5 bases at J, with 4 bases between. The germline CDR1 and CDR2 sequences are MGHRA and YSYEKL. This chain joins TRBV4-1 and TRBJ2-5; D gene uncertain. Sequenced: blood. This TCR was sampled from a man between 18 and 29 years old in good health. The CDR3 DNA reads as TGCGCCAGCAGCCAAGATTTGGAGACCCAGTACTTC. Its protein product is CASSQDLETQYF.